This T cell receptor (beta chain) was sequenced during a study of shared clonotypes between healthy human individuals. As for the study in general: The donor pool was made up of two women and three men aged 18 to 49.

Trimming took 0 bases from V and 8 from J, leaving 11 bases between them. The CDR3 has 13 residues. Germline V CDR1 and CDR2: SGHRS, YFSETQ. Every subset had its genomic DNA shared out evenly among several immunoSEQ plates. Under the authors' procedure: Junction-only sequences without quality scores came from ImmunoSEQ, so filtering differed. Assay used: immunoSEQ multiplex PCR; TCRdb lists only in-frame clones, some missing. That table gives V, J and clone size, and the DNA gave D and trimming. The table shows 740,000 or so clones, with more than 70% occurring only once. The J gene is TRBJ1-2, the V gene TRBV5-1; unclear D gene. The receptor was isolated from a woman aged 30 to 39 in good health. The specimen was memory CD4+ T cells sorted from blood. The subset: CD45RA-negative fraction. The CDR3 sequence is CASSLGGARGYTF. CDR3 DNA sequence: TGCGCCAGCAGCTTGGGGGGTGCCCGCGGCTACACCTTC.